The next 7 T cell receptor beta chains were all read from a single sample in a study of regulatory T cells in long-lasting Graves disease. Arm-PCR of CDR3 regions with iRepertoire HTBI primers generated TCR beta libraries. TCRdb recomputed calls from the multiplex PCR reads with MiXCR, one row per CDR3 protein. The sample contains hundreds of thousands of distinct CDR3 sequences, about 18% of which appear only once. Time point indicated: newly diagnosed GD, antithyroid drugs for less than 3 months. Making the TCR library involved RNA that had been extracted from PBMCs. The specimen was peripheral blood mononuclear cells (PBMCs), collected at new diagnosis, from a patient treated with antithyroid drugs. The receptors derive from a female donor with Graves disease.

This clonotype was picked up many times. V is TRBV20-1 and J is TRBJ2-3; tentative D call: TRBD2 (5 bases). In germline, CDR1 is DFQATT, CDR2 SNEGSKA (reference sequence). This CDR3 has 12 amino acids. Trimming removed 6 bases from V and 6 bases from J, with 13 bases in between. The CDR3 DNA reads as TGCAGTGCACGGACTGGTGGGGATACGCAGTATTTT. It translates to CSARTGGDTQYF.

This clonotype is judged medium-sized. The J gene is TRBJ2-2, the V gene TRBV6-1; D call uncertain. Between the trimmed V and J ends, which lost 5 bases and 6 bases, there was a span of 13 bases. The V gene's germline CDR1 is MNHNS and CDR2 SASEGT. The CDR3 runs 14 residues. The DNA of the CDR3 is TGTGCCAGCAGTCCCACCTCAGCGTCCGGGGAGCTGTTTTTT. Its protein product is CASSPTSASGELFF.

This clonotype was detected ten times or more. The genes are TRBV12-5 and TRBJ2-7, with D uncertain. The CDR3 loop spans 18 amino acids. Per the germline V gene, CDR1 is LGHNT and CDR2 is FRNRAP. V shed 4 bases and J shed 2 bases, with 24 bases lying between them. CDR3 loop: CASGWDHARKEKPYEQYF. CDR3 DNA: TGTGCTAGTGGTTGGGATCATGCTCGAAAAGAAAAACCCTACGAGCAGTACTTC.

This clonotype has more than one count but fewer than ten. The genes are TRBV6-4 and TRBJ2-1, with no clear D. The CDR3 has 15 amino acids. With 5 bases removed from V and 4 bases from J, the gap between germline ends came to 15 bases. Germline assignment: CDR1 MRHNA and CDR2 SNTAGT. CDR3 nucleotide sequence: TGTGCCAGCAGTAACCACACCCAACCTTACAATGAGCAGTTCTTC. Translating it yields CASSNHTQPYNEQFF.

The sample holds many counts of this clonotype. The rearrangement uses TRBV6-1 and TRBJ1-6; D remains ambiguous. Germline V gene lookup returns CDR1 MNHNS and CDR2 SASEGT. The CDR3 totals 15 residues. V was pared by 7 bases and J by 3 bases, with 13 bases between. In nucleotides, the CDR3 is TGTGCCAGCAAACCTAGAACTAACTATAATTCACCCCTCCACTTT. Protein sequence: CASKPRTNYNSPLHF.

This clonotype was seen at least ten times. V usage is TRBV28 and J usage is TRBJ1-6; maybe TRBD1 (5 bases). The germline gives CDR1 MDHEN, CDR2 SYDVKM. Between the trimmed V and J ends, which lost 8 bases and 6 bases, there was a span of 11 bases. The CDR3 extends over 13 amino acids. The DNA for the CDR3 is TGTGCCAGCTCTACAGGAGGTAATTCACCCCTCCACTTT. It specifies CASSTGGNSPLHF.

Concerning this clonotype itself: This likely reflects a read error, since a far larger clone is one base away. V usage is TRBV11-3 and J usage is TRBJ1-4, with 10 bases that match TRBD1. Trimming took 4 bases from V and 7 from J; bases not matched to a gene: 6. CDR1 is SGHNT, CDR2 YENEEA, per germline. CDR3 size: 15 residues. DNA for the CDR3: TGTGCCAGCAGCTCACAGACAGGGGGCCCTGAAAAACTGTTTTTT. Translating gives CASSSQTGGPEKLFF.